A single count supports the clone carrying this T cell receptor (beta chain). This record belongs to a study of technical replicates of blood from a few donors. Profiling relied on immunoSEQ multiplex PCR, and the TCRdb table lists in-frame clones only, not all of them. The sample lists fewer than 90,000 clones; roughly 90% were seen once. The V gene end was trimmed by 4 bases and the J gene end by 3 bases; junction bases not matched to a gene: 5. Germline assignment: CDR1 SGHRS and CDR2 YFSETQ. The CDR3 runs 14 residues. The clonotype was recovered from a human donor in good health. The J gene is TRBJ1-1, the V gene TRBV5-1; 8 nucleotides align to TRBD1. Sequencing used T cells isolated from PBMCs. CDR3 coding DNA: TGCGCCAGCAGCATGGACAGGGCCGACACTGAAGCTTTCTTT. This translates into CASSMDRADTEAFF.